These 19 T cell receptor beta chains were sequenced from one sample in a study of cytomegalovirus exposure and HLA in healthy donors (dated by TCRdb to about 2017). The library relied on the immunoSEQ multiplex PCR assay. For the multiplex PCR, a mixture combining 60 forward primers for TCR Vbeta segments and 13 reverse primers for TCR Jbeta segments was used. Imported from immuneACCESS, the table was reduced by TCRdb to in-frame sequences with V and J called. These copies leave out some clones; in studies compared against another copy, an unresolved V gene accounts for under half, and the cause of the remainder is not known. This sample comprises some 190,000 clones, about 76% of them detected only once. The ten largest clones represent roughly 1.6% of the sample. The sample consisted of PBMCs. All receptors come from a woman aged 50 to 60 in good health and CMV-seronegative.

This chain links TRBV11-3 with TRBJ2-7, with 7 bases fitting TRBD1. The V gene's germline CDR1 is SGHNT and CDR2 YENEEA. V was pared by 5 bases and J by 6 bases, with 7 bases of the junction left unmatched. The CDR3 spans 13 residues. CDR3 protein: CASSLSNRGEQYF. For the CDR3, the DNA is TGTGCCAGCAGCCTCTCGAACAGGGGCGAGCAGTACTTC. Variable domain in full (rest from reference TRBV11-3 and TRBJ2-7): EAGVVQSPRYKIIEKKQPVAFWCNPISGHNTLYWYLQNLGQGPELLIRYENEEAVDDSQLPKDRFSAERLKGVDSTLKIQPAELGDSAVYLCASSLSNRGEQYFGPGTRLTVT.

The CDR3 reads CASSIAKSYTF. The CDR3 DNA sequence: TGTGCCAGTAGTATAGCCAAATCCTACACCTTC. The chain couples TRBV19 to TRBJ1-2; D remains unclear. Trimming left V 1 base short and J 10 bases short, with 7 bases between. From germline, CDR1 is LNHDA and CDR2 SQIVND (reference sequence). This CDR3 has 11 amino acids.

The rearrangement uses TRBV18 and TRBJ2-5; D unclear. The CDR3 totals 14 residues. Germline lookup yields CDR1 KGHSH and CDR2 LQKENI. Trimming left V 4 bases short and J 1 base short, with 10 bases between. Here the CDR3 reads CASSLVTGQETQYF. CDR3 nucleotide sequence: TGTGCCAGCTCACTGGTGACTGGCCAAGAGACCCAGTACTTC.

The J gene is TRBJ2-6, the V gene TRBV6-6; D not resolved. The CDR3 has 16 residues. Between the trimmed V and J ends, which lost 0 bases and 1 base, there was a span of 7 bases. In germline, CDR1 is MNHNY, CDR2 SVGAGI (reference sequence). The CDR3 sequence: CASSYSATSGANVLTF. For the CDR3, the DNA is TGTGCCAGCAGTTACTCGGCCACGTCTGGGGCCAACGTCCTGACTTTC.

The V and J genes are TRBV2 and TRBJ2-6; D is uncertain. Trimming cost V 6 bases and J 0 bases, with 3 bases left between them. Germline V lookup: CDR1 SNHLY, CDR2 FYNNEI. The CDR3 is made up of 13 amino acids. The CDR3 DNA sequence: TGTGCCAGCAGGAGCTCTGGGGCCAACGTCCTGACTTTC. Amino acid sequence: CASRSSGANVLTF.

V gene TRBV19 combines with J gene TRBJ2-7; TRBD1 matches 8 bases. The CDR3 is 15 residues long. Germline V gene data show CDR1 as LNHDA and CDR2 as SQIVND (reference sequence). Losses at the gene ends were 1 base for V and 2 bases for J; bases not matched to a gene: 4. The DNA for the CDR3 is TGTGCCAGTAGTATAGGGGGGACAGGACCCTACGAGCAGTACTTC. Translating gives CASSIGGTGPYEQYF.

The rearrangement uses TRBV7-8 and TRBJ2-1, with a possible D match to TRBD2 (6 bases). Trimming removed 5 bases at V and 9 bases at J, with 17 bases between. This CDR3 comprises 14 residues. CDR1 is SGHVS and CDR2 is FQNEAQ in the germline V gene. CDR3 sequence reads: CASSRTGGSGEQFF. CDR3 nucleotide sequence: TGTGCCAGCAGCAGGACCGGGGGTTCGGGTGAGCAGTTCTTC.

CDR3 protein: CASSLWGQGAVAFF. The CDR3, as DNA: TGTGCCAGCAGTTTATGGGGACAGGGGGCAGTGGCTTTCTTT. The rearrangement joins TRBV27 to TRBJ1-1; the match to TRBD1 covers 12 bases. V dropped 1 base and J dropped 11; count of bases not matched to a gene: 5. The germline V gene has CDR1 MNHEY and CDR2 SMNVEV (reference sequence). The CDR3 sequence is 14 residues long.

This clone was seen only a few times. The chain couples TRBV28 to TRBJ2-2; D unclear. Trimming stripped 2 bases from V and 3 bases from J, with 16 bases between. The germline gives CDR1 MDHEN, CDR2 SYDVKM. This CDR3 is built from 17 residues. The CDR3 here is CASSLITFLSDTGELFF. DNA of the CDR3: TGTGCCAGCAGTTTAATCACTTTTTTGTCGGACACCGGGGAGCTGTTTTTT.

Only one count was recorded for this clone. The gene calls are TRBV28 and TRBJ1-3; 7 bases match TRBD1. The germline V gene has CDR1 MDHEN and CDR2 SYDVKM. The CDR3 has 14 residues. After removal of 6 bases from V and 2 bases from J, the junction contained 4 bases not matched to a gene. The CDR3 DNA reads TGTGCCAGCAGCCCCGGGACAGCTGGAAACACCATATATTTT. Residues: CASSPGTAGNTIYF.

The CDR3 DNA is TGCGCCAGCAGCGAAGCGGGAGGGACCCCTAGGGATACGCAGTATTTT. Translated: CASSEAGGTPRDTQYF. J is TRBJ2-3 and V is TRBV5-1; 10 nucleotides line up with TRBD2. The CDR3 runs 16 residues. V shed 4 bases and J 6 bases; nucleotides not matched to a gene: 11. Looked up from germline, CDR1 is SGHRS and CDR2 is YFSETQ.

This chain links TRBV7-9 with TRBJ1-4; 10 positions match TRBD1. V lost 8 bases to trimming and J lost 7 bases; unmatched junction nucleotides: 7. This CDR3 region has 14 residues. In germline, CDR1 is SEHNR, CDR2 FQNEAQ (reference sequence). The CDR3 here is CASGARDRGEKLFF. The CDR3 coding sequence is TGTGCCAGCGGGGCCCGGGACAGGGGTGAAAAACTGTTTTTT.

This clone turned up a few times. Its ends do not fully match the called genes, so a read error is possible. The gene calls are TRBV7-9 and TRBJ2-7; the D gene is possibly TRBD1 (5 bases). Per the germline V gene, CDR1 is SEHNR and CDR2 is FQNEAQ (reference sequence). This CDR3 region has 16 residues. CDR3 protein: CASSLYPPGQSSEQYF. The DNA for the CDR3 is TGTGCCAGCAGCTTATATCCCCCAGGGCAATCCTCCGAGCAGTACTTC.

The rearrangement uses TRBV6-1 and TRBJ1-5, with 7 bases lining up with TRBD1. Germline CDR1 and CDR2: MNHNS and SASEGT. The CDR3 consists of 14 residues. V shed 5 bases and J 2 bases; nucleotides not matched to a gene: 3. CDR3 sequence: CASSRDSGNQPQHF. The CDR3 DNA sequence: TGTGCCAGCAGTAGGGACAGTGGCAATCAGCCCCAGCATTTT.

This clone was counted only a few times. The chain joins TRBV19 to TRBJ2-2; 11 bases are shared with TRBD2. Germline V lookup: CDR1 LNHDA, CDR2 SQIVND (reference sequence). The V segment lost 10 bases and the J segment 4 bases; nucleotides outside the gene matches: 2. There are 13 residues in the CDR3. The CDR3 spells CATGTSGTGELFF. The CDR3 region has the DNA TGTGCCACCGGGACTAGCGGCACCGGGGAGCTGTTTTTT.

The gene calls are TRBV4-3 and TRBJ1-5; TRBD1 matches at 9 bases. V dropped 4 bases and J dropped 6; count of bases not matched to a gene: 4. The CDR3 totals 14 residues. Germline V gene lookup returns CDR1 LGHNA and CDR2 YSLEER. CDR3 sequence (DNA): TGCGCCAGCAGCCCGGACAGGGGCGGTCAGCCCCAGCATTTT. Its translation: CASSPDRGGQPQHF.

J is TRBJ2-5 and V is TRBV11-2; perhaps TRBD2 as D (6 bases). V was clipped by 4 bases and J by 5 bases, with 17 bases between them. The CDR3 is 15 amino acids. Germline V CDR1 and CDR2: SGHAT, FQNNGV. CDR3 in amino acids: CASSSLGGAKETQYF. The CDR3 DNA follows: TGTGCCAGCAGCTCACTGGGCGGGGCAAAGGAGACCCAGTACTTC.

The CDR3 DNA is TGTGCCACCGCAGGGGGACAGGGCAATCAGCCCCAGCATTTT. It encodes CATAGGQGNQPQHF. This chain connects TRBV6-1 to TRBJ1-5, with 8 bases fitting TRBD1. CDR1 and CDR2 from the germline V gene are MNHNS and SASEGT. This CDR3 is built from 14 residues. The V and J ends lost 10 bases and 2 bases, in that order; junction bases with no gene match: 7.

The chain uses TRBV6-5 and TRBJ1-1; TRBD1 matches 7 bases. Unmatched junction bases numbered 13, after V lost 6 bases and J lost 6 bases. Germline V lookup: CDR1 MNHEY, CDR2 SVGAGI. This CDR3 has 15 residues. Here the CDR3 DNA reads TGTGCCAGCAGGAACGGGCGGAACAGGGGCTCTGAAGCTTTCTTT. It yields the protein CASRNGRNRGSEAFF.